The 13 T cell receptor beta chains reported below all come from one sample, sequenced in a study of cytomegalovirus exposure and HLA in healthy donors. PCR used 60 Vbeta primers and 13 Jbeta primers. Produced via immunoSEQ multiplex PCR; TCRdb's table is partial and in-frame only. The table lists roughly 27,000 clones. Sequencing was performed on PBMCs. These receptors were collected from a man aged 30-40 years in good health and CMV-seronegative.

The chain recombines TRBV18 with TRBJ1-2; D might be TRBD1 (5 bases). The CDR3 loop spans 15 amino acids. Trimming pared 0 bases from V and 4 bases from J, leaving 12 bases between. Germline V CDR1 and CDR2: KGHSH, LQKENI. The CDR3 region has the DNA TGTGCCAGCTCACCACCGGGGGGTAGAAGCTATGGCTACACCTTC. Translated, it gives CASSPPGGRSYGYTF.

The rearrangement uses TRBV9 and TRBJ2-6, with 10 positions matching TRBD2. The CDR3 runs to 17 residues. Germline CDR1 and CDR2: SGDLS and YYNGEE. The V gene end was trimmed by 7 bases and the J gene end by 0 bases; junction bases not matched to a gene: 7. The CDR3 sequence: CASGGTSAFSGANVLTF. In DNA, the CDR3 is TGTGCCAGCGGTGGGACTAGCGCCTTCTCTGGGGCCAACGTCCTGACTTTC.

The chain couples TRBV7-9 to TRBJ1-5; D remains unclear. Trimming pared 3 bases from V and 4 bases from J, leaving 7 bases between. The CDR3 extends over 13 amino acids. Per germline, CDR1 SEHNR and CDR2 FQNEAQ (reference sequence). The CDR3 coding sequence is TGTGCCAGCAGCTTTGGTCAGAATCAGCCCCAGCATTTT. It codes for CASSFGQNQPQHF.

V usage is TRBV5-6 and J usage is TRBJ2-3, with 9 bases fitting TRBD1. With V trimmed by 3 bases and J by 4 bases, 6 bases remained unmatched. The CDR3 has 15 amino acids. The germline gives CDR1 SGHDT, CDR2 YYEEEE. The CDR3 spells CASSSDRGEADTQYF. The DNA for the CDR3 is TGTGCCAGCAGCTCGGACAGGGGTGAAGCAGATACGCAGTATTTT.

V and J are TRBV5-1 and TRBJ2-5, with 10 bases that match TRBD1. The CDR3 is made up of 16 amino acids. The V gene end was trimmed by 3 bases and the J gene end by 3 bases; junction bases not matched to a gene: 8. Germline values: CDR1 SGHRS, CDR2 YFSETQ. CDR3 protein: CASSYGTGAWEETQYF. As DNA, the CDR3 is TGCGCCAGCAGCTATGGGACAGGGGCATGGGAAGAGACCCAGTACTTC.

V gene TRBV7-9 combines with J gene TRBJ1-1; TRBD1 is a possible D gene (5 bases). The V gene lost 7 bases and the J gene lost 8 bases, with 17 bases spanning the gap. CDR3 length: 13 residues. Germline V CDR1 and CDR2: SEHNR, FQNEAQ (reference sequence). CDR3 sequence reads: CASIPLRRGEAFF. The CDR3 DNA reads TGTGCCAGCATCCCTTTGAGACGGGGGGAAGCTTTCTTT.

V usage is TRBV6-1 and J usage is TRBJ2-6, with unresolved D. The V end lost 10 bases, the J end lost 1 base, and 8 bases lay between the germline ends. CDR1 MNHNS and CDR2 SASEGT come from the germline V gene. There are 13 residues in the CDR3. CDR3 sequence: CATTSSGANVLTF. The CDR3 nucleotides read TGTGCCACCACTTCTTCTGGGGCCAACGTCCTGACTTTC.

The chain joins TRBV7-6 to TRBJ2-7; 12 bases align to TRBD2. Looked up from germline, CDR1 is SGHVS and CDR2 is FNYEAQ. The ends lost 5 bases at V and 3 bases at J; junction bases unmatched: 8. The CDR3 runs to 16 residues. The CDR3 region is CASSPGLAGSRYEQYF. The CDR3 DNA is TGTGCCAGCAGCCCAGGACTAGCGGGAAGTCGCTACGAGCAGTACTTC.

In DNA, the CDR3 is TGTGCCAGCTCGTGGACTAGCGTCACAGATACGCAGTATTTT. Encoded protein: CASSWTSVTDTQYF. The chain carries TRBV18 and TRBJ2-3, with 9 bases lining up with TRBD2. V lost 6 bases to trimming and J lost 2 bases; unmatched junction nucleotides: 3. The germline V gene has CDR1 KGHSH and CDR2 LQKENI. The CDR3 covers 14 residues. Supplemented by reference TRBV18 and TRBJ2-3, the full variable domain reads NAGVMQNPRHLVRRRGQEARLRCSPMKGHSHVYWYRQLPEEGLKFMVYLQKENIIDESGMPKERFSAEFPKEGPSILRIQQVVRGDSAAYFCASSWTSVTDTQYFGPGTRLTVL.

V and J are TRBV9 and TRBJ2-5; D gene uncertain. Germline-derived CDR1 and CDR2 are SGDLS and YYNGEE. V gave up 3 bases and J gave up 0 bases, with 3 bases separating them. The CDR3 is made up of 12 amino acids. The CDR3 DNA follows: TGTGCCAGCAGCGCGTACCAAGAGACCCAGTACTTC. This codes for CASSAYQETQYF.

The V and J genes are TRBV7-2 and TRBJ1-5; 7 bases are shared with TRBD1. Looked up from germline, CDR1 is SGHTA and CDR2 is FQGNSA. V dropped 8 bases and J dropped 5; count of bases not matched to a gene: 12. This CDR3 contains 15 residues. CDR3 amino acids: CASGETGRLDQPQHF. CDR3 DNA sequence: TGTGCCAGCGGGGAGACAGGGCGGTTGGATCAGCCCCAGCATTTT. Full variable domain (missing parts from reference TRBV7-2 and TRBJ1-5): GAGVSQSPSNKVTEKGKDVELRCDPISGHTALYWYRQSLGQGLEFLIYFQGNSAPDKSGLPSDRFSAERTGGSVSTLTIQRTQQEDSAVYLCASGETGRLDQPQHFGDGTRLSIL.

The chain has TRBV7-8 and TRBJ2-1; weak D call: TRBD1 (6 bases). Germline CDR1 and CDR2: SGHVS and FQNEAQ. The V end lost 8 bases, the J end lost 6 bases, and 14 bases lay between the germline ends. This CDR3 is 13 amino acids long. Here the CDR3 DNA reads TGTGCCAGCGGCCTGGTACAGGGCAATGAGCAGTTCTTC. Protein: CASGLVQGNEQFF.

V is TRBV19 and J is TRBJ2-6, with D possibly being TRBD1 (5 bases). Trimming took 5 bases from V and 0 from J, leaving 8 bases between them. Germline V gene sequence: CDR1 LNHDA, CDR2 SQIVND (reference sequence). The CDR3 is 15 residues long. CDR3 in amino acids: CASSDRPSGANVLTF. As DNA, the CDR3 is TGTGCCAGTAGTGACAGACCCTCTGGGGCCAACGTCCTGACTTTC.